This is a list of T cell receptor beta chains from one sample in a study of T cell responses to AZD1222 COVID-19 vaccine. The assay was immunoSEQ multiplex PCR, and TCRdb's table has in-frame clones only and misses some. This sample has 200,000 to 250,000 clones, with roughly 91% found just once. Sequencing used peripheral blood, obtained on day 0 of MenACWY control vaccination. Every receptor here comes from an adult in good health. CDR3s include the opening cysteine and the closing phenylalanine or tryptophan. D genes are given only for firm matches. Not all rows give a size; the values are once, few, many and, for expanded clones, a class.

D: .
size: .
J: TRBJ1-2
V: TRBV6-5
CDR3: CASSYRQGRHGYTF
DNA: TGTGCCAGCAGTTACCGGCAGGGACGTCATGGCTACACCTTC

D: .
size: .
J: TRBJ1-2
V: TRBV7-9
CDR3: CASSLVYGYTF
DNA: TGTGCCAGCAGCTTAGTCTATGGCTACACCTTC

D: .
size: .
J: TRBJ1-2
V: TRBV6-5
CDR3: CASSYSYSNYGYTF
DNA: TGTGCCAGCAGTTACTCGTACAGCAACTATGGCTACACCTTC

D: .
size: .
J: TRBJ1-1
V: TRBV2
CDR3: CASSSPALGTEAFF
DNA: TGTGCCAGCAGTTCCCCGGCCCTCGGCACTGAAGCTTTCTTT

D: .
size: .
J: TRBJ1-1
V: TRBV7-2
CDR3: CASSLARNTEAFF
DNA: TGTGCCAGCAGCCTCGCGCGGAACACTGAAGCTTTCTTT

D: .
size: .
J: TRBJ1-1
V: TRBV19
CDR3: CASSIPPVYTEAFF
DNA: TGTGCCAGTAGTATACCCCCGGTGTACACTGAAGCTTTCTTT

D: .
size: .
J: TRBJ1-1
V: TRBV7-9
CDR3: CATRLRGDLEAFF
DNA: TGTGCCACCCGCCTACGGGGGGACCTTGAAGCTTTCTTT

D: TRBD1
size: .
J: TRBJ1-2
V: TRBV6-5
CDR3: CASTEDGTGVGGYTF
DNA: TGTGCCAGCACCGAAGACGGGACAGGGGTCGGAGGCTACACCTTC

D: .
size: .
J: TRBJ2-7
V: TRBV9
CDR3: CASSVGPAPYEQYF
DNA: TGTGCCAGCAGCGTAGGCCCGGCTCCCTACGAGCAGTACTTC

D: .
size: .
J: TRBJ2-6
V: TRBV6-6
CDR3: CATKDWGSGANVLTF
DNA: TGTGCCACCAAAGATTGGGGCTCTGGGGCCAACGTCCTGACTTTC

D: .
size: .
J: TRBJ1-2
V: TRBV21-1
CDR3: CASSRLDRASGYTF
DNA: TGTGCCAGCAGCAGGCTGGACAGGGCCAGTGGCTACACCTTC

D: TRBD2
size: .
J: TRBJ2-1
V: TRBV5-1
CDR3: CASRLAGGLDNEQFF
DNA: TGCGCCAGCAGGCTAGCGGGGGGACTTGACAATGAGCAGTTCTTC

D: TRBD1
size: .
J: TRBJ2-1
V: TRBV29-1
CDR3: CSGQGFNEQFF
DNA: TGCAGCGGACAGGGGTTCAATGAGCAGTTCTTC

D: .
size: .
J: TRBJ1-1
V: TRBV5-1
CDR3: CASSLVPAGAFQLIMNTEAFF
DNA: TGCGCCAGCAGCTTGGTCCCTGCCGGGGCCTTTCAGCTCATCATGAACACTGAAGCTTTCTTT

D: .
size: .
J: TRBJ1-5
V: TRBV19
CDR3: CAGSISRYSNQPQHF
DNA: TGTGCCGGTAGTATTAGTAGGTATAGCAATCAGCCCCAGCATTTT

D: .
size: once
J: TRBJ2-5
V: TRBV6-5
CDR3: CASSTAGETQYF
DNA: TGTGCCAGCAGTACTGCCGGAGAGACCCAGTACTTC

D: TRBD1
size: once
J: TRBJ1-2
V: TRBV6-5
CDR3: CASRTGGTNYGYTF
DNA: TGTGCCAGCCGGACAGGAGGGACTAACTATGGCTACACCTTC